These T cell receptor beta chains were read from a single sample in a study of vaccination and CD4 T cells after COVID-19. Each CDR3 protein gets one entry after TCRdb re-called the PCR reads with MiXCR. In the table there are more than 15,000 distinct CDR3 sequences, more than 20% of which are singletons. Antigens of these TCRs are unknown. The sequencing sample was made of cultured CD4+ T cells from blood. The receptors were sampled from a human donor with COVID-19. Both conserved end residues are part of each CDR3. Each record gives: clone size, J gene, V gene, D gene, CDR3 DNA, CDR3 protein. D genes are given only for firm matches. Part of the rows lack a size; the others show once, few, many or a class for expanded clones.

>-|TRBJ1-2|TRBV19|-
TGTGCCAGTAAAGCGGCAGGGGTACAGAATGGCTACACCTTC
CASKAAGVQNGYTF
>-|TRBJ1-2|TRBV30|-
TGTGCCTGGAGTGCCCGGGGAGCTCATGAGGGCTACACCTTC
CAWSARGAHEGYTF
>-|TRBJ2-5|TRBV6-5|TRBD1
TGTGCCAGCAGTGACTCGACAGGGGTTACTCAAGAGACCCAGTACTTC
CASSDSTGVTQETQYF
>-|TRBJ2-2|TRBV11-2|TRBD2
TGTGCCAGCAGCAATAGCGGGGCCACCGGGGAGCTGTTTTTT
CASSNSGATGELFF
>-|TRBJ2-1|TRBV7-9|-
TGTGCCAGCAGCTTTTCACTTGAGCAGTTCTTC
CASSFSLEQFF
>-|TRBJ1-2|TRBV9|TRBD1
TGTGCCAGCAGCGTAGCCCCGGGACAGGGCTATGGCTACACCTTC
CASSVAPGQGYGYTF
>few|TRBJ2-1|TRBV6-1|TRBD2
TGTGCCAGCAGACCCCACAATAGCGGGGCACCCTACAATGAGCAGTTCTTC
CASRPHNSGAPYNEQFF
>-|TRBJ1-2|TRBV7-2|-
TGTGCCAGCAGCCCGGGACACGACAATGGCTACACCTTC
CASSPGHDNGYTF
>-|TRBJ1-2|TRBV10-2|-
TGCGCCAGCAGTGATCTCGGCGGAGCTAACTATGGCTACACCTTC
CASSDLGGANYGYTF
>-|TRBJ2-1|TRBV19|TRBD2
TGTGCCAGTATGGACGGGGGGCGGCTAGCGGGGACTCACAATGAGCAGTTCTTC
CASMDGGRLAGTHNEQFF
>few|TRBJ2-3|TRBV20-1|-
TGCAGCGCGGGGGCGGATACGCAGTATTTT
CSAGADTQYF
>-|TRBJ1-1|TRBV19|-
TGTGCCAGTAGTACAGGACAGCAGGCTTTCTTT
CASSTGQQAFF
>-|TRBJ1-2|TRBV5-4|-
TGTGCCAGCAGCTTGGGAGGGCAGGACTATGGCTACACCTTC
CASSLGGQDYGYTF
>few|TRBJ2-3|TRBV6-1|TRBD2
TGTGCCAGCAGCCTAGCGGGGGGGGTAGATACGCAGTATTTT
CASSLAGGVDTQYF
>-|TRBJ2-3|TRBV20-1|-
TGCAGTGCTAGAGTATCACCGGATACGCAGTATTTT
CSARVSPDTQYF
>few|TRBJ2-7|TRBV24-1|-
TGTGCCACCAGTGACTACCGAGAGGAGCAGTACTTC
CATSDYREEQYF
>few|TRBJ1-4|TRBV7-9|-
TGTGCCAGCAGCTTAAAGGAGGGGGCTAATGAAAAACTGTTTTTT
CASSLKEGANEKLFF